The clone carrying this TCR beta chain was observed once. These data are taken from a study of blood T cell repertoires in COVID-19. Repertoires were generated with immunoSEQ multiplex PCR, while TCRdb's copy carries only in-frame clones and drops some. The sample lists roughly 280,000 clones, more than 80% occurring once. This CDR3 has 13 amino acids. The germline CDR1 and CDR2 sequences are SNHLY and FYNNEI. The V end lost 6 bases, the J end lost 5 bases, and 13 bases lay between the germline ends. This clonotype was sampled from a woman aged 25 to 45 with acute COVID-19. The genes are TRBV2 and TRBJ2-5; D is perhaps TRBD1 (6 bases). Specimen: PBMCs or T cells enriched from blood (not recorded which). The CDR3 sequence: CASREQGWETQYF. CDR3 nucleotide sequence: TGTGCCAGCAGGGAACAGGGTTGGGAGACCCAGTACTTC.